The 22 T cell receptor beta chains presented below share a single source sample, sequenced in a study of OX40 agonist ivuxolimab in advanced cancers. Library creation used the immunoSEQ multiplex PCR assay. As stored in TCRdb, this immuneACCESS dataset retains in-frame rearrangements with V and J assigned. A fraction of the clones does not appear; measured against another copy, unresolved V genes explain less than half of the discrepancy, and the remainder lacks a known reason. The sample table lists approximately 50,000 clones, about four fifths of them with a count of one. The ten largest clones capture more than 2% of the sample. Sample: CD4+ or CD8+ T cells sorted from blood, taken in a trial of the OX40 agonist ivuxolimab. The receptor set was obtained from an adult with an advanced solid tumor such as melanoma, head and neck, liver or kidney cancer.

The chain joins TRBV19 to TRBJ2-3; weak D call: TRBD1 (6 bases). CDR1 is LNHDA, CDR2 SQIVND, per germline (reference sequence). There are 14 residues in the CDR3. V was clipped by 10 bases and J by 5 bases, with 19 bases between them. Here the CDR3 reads CATQPRQGRDTQYF. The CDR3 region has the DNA TGTGCCACCCAACCAAGGCAGGGGAGAGATACGCAGTATTTT.

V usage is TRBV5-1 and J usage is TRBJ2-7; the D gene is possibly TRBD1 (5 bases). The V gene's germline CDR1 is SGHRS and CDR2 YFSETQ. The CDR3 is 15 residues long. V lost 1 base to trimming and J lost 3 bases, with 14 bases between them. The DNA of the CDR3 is TGCGCCAGCAGCTTGTTAATCTCACAGGACTACGAGCAGTACTTC. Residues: CASSLLISQDYEQYF.

In nucleotides, the CDR3 is TGTGCCAGCAGCTTAGCATTTTCCACAGATACGCAGTATTTT. Translated: CASSLAFSTDTQYF. The chain employs TRBV7-6 and TRBJ2-3; D gene unclear. The germline V gene encodes CDR1 SGHVS and CDR2 FNYEAQ. Between the trimmed V and J ends, which lost 0 bases and 2 bases, there was a span of 6 bases. The CDR3 spans 14 residues.

CDR3 protein: CASSLAAQGAYEQYF. The CDR3 nucleotides are TGTGCCAGCAGCTTAGCAGCCCAGGGGGCGTACGAGCAGTACTTC. The chain uses TRBV11-2 and TRBJ2-7; 8 bases agree with TRBD1. The CDR3 length is 15 residues. V lost 1 base to trimming and J lost 4 bases; unmatched junction nucleotides: 6. CDR1 and CDR2 from the germline V gene are SGHAT and FQNNGV.

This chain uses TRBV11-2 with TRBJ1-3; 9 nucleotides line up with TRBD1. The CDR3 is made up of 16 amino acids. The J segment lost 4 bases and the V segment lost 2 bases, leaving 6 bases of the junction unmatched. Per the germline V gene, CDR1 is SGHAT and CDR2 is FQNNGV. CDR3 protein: CASSLIQGASGNTIYF. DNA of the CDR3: TGTGCCAGCAGCTTAATACAGGGGGCATCCGGAAACACCATATATTTT. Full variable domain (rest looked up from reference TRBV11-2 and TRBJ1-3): EAGVAQSPRYKIIEKRQSVAFWCNPISGHATLYWYQQILGQGPKLLIQFQNNGVVDDSQLPKDRFSAERLKGVDSTLKIQPAKLEDSAVYLCASSLIQGASGNTIYFGEGSWLTVV.

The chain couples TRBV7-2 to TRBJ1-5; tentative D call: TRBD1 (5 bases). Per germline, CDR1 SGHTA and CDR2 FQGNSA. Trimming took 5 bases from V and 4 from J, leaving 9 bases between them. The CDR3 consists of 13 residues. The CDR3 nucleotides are TGTGCCAGCAGCGATAACAGGAATCAGCCCCAGCATTTT. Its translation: CASSDNRNQPQHF.

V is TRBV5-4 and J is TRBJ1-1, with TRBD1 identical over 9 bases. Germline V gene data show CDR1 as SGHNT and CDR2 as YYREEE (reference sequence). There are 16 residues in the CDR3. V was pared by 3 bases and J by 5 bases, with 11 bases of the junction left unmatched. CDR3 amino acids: CASSSRGTGSFTEAFF. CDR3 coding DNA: TGTGCCAGCAGCTCCCGGGGGACAGGGAGCTTTACTGAAGCTTTCTTT.

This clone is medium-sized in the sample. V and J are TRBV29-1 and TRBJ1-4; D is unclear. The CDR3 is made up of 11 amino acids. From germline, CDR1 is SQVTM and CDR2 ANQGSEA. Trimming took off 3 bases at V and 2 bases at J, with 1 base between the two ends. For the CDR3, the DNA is TGCAGCGTTGAGACTAATGAAAAACTGTTTTTT. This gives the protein CSVETNEKLFF.

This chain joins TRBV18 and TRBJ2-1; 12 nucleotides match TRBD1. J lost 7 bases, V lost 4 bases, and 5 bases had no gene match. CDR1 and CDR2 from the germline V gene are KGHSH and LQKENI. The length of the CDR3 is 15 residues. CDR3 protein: CASSRGQGAPNEQFF. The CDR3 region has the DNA TGTGCCAGCTCACGGGGACAGGGGGCCCCAAATGAGCAGTTCTTC.

This CDR3 is CASSLVHQETQYF. The CDR3 DNA follows: TGCGCCAGCAGCTTGGTGCACCAAGAGACCCAGTACTTC. The chain joins TRBV5-1 to TRBJ2-5; no definite D call. There are 13 residues in the CDR3. V was pared by 0 bases and J by 0 bases, with 3 bases between. Germline V gene sequence: CDR1 SGHRS, CDR2 YFSETQ.

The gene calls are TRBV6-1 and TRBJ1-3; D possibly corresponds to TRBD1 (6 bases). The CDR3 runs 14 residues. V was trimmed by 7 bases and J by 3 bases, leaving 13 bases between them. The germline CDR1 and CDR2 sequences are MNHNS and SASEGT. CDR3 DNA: TGTGCCAGCACCTTGGGGGGCCTTGGAAACACCATATATTTT. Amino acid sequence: CASTLGGLGNTIYF.

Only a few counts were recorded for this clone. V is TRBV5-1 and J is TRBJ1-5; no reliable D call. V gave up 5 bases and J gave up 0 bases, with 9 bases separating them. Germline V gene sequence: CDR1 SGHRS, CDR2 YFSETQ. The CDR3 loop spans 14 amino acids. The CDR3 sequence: CASSEGYSNQPQHF. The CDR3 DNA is TGCGCCAGCAGTGAAGGGTATAGCAATCAGCCCCAGCATTTT.

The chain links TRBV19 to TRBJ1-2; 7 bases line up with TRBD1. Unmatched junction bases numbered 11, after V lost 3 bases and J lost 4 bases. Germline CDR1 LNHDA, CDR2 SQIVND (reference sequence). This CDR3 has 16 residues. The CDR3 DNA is TGTGCCAGTAGTATGATTGGAGACAGGGTGGGCTATGGCTACACCTTC. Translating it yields CASSMIGDRVGYGYTF.

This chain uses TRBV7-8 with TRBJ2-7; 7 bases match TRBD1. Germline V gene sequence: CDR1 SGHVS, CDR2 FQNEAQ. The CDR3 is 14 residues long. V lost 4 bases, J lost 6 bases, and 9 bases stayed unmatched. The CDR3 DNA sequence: TGTGCCAGCAGCTCGCGGACAGGAGGAGGCGAGCAGTACTTC. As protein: CASSSRTGGGEQYF. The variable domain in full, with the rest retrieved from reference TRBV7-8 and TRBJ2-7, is GAGVSQSPRYKVAKRGQDVALRCDPISGHVSLFWYQQALGQGPEFLTYFQNEAQLDKSGLPSDRFFAERPEGSVSTLKIQRTQQEDSAVYLCASSSRTGGGEQYFGPGTRLTVT.

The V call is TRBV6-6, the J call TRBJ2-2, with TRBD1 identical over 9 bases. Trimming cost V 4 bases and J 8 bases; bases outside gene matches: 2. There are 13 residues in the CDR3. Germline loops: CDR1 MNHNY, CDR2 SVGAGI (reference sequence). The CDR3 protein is CASSWTGDGELFF. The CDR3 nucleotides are TGTGCCAGCAGTTGGACAGGGGATGGGGAGCTGTTTTTT.

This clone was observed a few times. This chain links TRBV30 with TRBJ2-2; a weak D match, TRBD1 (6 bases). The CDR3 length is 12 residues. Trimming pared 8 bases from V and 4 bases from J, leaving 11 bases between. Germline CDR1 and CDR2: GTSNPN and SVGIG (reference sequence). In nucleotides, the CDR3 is TGTGCCCGACGAGGGGGCACCGGGGAGCTGTTTTTT. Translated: CARRGGTGELFF.

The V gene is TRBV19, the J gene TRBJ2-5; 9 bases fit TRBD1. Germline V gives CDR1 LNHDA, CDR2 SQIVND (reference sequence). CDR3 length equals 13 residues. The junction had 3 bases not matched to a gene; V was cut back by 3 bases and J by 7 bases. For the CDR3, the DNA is TGTGCCAGTAGTATTGGGACAGGGTGGACCCAGTACTTC. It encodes CASSIGTGWTQYF.

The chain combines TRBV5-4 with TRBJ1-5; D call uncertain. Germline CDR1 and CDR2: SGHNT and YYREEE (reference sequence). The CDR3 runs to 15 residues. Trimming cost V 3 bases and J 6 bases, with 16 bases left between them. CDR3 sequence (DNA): TGTGCCAGCAGCTGGGGAGGGTCTTTGGGTCAGCCCCAGCATTTT. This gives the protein CASSWGGSLGQPQHF. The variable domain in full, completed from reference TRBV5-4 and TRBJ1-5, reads ETGVTQSPTHLIKTRGQQVTLRCSSQSGHNTVSWYQQALGQGPQFIFQYYREEENGRGNFPPRFSGLQFPNYSSELNVNALELDDSALYLCASSWGGSLGQPQHFGDGTRLSIL.

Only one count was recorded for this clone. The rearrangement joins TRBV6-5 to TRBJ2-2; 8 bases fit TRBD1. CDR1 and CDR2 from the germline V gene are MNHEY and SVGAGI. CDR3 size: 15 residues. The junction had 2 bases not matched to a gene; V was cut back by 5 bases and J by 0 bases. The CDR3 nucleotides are TGTGCCAGCAGTCGGGACAGGACGAACACCGGGGAGCTGTTTTTT. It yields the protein CASSRDRTNTGELFF.

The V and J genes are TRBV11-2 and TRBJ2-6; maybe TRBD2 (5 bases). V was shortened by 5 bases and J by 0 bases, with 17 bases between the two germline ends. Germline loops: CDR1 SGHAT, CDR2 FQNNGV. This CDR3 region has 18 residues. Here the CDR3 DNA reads TGTGCCAGCAGCCCTGGACTCGACCTGAGCTCTGGGGCCAACGTCCTGACTTTC. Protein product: CASSPGLDLSSGANVLTF.

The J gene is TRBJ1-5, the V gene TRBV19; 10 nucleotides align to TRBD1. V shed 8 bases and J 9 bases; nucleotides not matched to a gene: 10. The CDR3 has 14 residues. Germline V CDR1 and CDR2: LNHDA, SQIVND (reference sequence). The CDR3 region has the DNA TGTGCCAGTTACGGGACAGGGGAATTTCGGCCCCAGCATTTT. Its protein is CASYGTGEFRPQHF.

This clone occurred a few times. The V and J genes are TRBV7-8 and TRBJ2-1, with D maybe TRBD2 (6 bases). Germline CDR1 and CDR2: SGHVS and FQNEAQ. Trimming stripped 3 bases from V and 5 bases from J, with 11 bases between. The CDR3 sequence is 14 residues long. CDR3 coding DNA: TGTGCCAGCAGCTTGCTAGCGCTACACAATGAGCAGTTCTTC. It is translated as CASSLLALHNEQFF.